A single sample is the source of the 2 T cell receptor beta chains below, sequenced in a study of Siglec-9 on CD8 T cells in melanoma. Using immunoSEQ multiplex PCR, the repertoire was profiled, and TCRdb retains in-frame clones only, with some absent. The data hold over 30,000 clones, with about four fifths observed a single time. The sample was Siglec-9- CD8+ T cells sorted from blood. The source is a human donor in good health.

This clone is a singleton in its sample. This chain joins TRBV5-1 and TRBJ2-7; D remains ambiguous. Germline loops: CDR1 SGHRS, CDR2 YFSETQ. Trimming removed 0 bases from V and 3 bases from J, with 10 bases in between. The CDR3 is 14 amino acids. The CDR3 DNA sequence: TGCGCCAGCAGCTTGGCTGGTGGGGACTACGAGCAGTACTTC. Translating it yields CASSLAGGDYEQYF. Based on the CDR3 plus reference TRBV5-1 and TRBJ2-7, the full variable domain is KAGVTQTPRYLIKTRGQQVTLSCSPISGHRSVSWYQQTPGQGLQFLFEYFSETQRNKGNFPGRFSGRQFSNSRSEMNVSTLELGDSALYLCASSLAGGDYEQYFGPGTRLTVT.

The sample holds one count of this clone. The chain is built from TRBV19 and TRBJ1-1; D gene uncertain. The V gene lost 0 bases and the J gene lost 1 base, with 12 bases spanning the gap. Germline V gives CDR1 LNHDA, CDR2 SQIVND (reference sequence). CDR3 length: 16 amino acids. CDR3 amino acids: CASSIDWTNGNTEAFF. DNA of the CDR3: TGTGCCAGTAGTATAGACTGGACGAACGGGAACACTGAAGCTTTCTTT.